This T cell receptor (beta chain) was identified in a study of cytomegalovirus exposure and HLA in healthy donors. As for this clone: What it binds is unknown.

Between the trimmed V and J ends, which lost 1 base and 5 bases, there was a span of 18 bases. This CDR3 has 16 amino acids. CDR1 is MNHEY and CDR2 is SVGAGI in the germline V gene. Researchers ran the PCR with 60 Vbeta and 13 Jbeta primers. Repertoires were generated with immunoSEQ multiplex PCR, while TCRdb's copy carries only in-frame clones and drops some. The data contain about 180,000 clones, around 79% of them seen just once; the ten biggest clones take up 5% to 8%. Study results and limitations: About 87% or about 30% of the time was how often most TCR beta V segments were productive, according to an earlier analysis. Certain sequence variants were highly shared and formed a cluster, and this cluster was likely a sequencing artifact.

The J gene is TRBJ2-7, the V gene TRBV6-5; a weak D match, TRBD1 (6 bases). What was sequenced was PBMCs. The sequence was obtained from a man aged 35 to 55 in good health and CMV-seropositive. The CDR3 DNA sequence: TGTGCCAGCAGTTACTACACTCAGACAGGTGCCCACGAGCAGTACTTC. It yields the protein CASSYYTQTGAHEQYF.